This section outlines one T cell receptor (beta chain) sequence together with its context. The target antigen is unknown. The junction does not match germline at one end; this may be a read error. The sample is drawn from a study of cytomegalovirus exposure and HLA in healthy donors. Study-level points and caveats: Several V segments, TRBV6-2 and TRBV6-3 among them, could not be told apart and were dropped. The study reported that TCR beta sequences accurately predicted HLA-A and HLA-B alleles in most subjects. Another analysis was done later, and it associated roughly 15,000 TCR beta sequences with HLA alleles at 0.05 false discovery rate. Highly shared variants forming one cluster were likely a sequencing artifact.

This CDR3 has 15 residues. In germline, CDR1 is MNHNS, CDR2 SASEGT. The PCR was carried out with 60 Vbeta primers and 13 Jbeta primers. This table comes from immunoSEQ multiplex PCR, and its TCRdb copy is limited to in-frame clones, with some not included. This table holds 91,000 or so clones. The sample comprised PBMCs. This clonotype was sampled from a woman in her thirties in good health and CMV-seronegative. The chain employs TRBV6-1 and TRBJ2-5; 9 bases match TRBD2. The CDR3 reads CASSVGAGGQEAQYF. CDR3 nucleotide sequence: TGTGCCAGCAGTGTGGGGGCGGGGGGGCAAGAGGCCCAGTACTTC.